This T cell receptor beta chain is drawn from a study of shared clonotypes between healthy human individuals. V was pared by 4 bases and J by 1 base, with 7 bases of the junction left unmatched. The CDR3 extends over 16 amino acids. The germline CDR1 and CDR2 sequences are KGHSH and LQKENI. Genomic DNA from each subset was divided evenly over several immunoSEQ plates. Libraries were prepared by immunoSEQ multiplex PCR; TCRdb keeps only in-frame clonotypes and omits some of them. The table shows roughly 490,000 clones, with about 80% occurring only once. Sequenced input: PBMCs. This clonotype originated in a middle-aged woman in good health. Some clones in this sample may be carry-over from other donors' samples. The gene calls are TRBV18 and TRBJ2-1; TRBD1 aligns across 7 bases. The CDR3 nucleotides read TGTGCCAGCTCACAGATGGGACAGATTTCCTACAATGAGCAGTTCTTC. Protein sequence: CASSQMGQISYNEQFF. The full variable domain, in which reference TRBV18 and TRBJ2-1 provide the parts outside the CDR3, is NAGVMQNPRHLVRRRGQEARLRCSPMKGHSHVYWYRQLPEEGLKFMVYLQKENIIDESGMPKERFSAEFPKEGPSILRIQQVVRGDSAAYFCASSQMGQISYNEQFFGPGTRLTVL.